The next 10 T cell receptor beta chains were all read from a single sample in a study of identical twins. TCRdb passed the 5' RACE reads through MiXCR, listing each CDR3 protein once. This sample carries more than 1.5 million distinct CDR3 sequences, about 30% of them seen once, and the ten largest clones take about 0.3%. Input material: cord blood. These TCRs come from a newborn girl in good health.

The rearrangement links TRBV20-1 to TRBJ2-7, with 9 bases lining up with TRBD2. Germline V gives CDR1 DFQATT, CDR2 SNEGSKA (reference sequence). J was trimmed by 0 bases and V by 6 bases; bases with no gene match: 6. This CDR3 comprises 14 residues. CDR3 DNA: TGCAGTGCCGCACTAGCGGGCGCCTCCTACGAGCAGTACTTC. Its protein is CSAALAGASYEQYF.

The chain recombines TRBV2 with TRBJ2-3, with 11 bases matching TRBD2. Germline CDR1 is SNHLY and CDR2 is FYNNEI. V shed 7 bases and J 4 bases; nucleotides not matched to a gene: 10. The CDR3 is 16 amino acids. The CDR3 sequence: CASNRGGLAASDTQYF. CDR3 in DNA: TGTGCCAGCAACCGGGGGGGACTAGCGGCATCAGATACGCAGTATTTT.

The chain employs TRBV12-3 or TRBV12-4 and TRBJ2-3; D gene ambiguous. The CDR3 is made up of 13 amino acids. V gave up 4 bases and J gave up 11 bases, with 16 bases separating them. The CDR3 region has the DNA TGTGCCAGCAGTTCCCGTGGCACAGATGTGCAGTATTTT. Residues: CASSSRGTDVQYF.

This sequence joins TRBV5-1 and TRBJ2-1, with a weak D call TRBD1 (6 bases). This CDR3 region has 16 residues. Germline-derived CDR1 and CDR2 are SGHRS and YFSETQ. Between the trimmed V and J ends, which lost 0 bases and 8 bases, there was a span of 18 bases. CDR3 nucleotides: TGCGCCAGCAGCTTGGTAGGGGGAAGAGTTAAGGATGAGCAGTTCTTC. It codes for CASSLVGGRVKDEQFF.

In its sample, this clonotype was seen a few times. The CDR3 spells CASRSVGRKTQYF. Here the CDR3 DNA reads TGTGCCAGCAGGTCGGTAGGGCGGAAGACCCAGTACTTC. The V call is TRBV27, the J call TRBJ2-7, with no clear D. Gene TRBJ2-5 matches the end of the DNA better, so the J call may be wrong. This CDR3 comprises 13 residues. Germline CDR1 and CDR2: MNHEY and SMNVEV (reference sequence).

The J gene is TRBJ2-5, the V gene TRBV5-1; D is undetermined. This CDR3 is built from 11 residues. Trimming took off 7 bases at V and 8 bases at J, with 12 bases between the two ends. Germline CDR1 is SGHRS and CDR2 is YFSETQ. The CDR3, as DNA: TGCGCCAGCCCTCCGACGGCAACCCAGTACTTC. Translating it yields CASPPTATQYF. Supplemented by reference TRBV5-1 and TRBJ2-5, the full variable domain reads KAGVTQTPRYLIKTRGQQVTLSCSPISGHRSVSWYQQTPGQGLQFLFEYFSETQRNKGNFPGRFSGRQFSNSRSEMNVSTLELGDSALYLCASPPTATQYFGPGTRLLVL.

Of note for this clonotype: A read error may be the cause here, since a much bigger clone is one base away. The chain is built from TRBV12-3 or TRBV12-4 and TRBJ2-4; D ambiguous. The CDR3 spans 11 residues. The CDR3 loop reads CSSNVGYIQYF. The CDR3, as DNA: TGTTCCAGCAACGTCGGGTACATTCAGTACTTC.

This clonotype has more than one count but fewer than ten. V gene TRBV5-1 combines with J gene TRBJ2-3; D is ambiguous. V was shortened by 3 bases and J by 7 bases, with 6 bases between the two germline ends. Germline CDR1 reads SGHRS; CDR2 reads YFSETQ. This CDR3 region has 11 residues. The CDR3 is CASSSANTQYF. The CDR3 bases are TGCGCCAGCAGCTCGGCTAATACGCAGTATTTT.

The genes are TRBV20-1 and TRBJ1-5, with D hard to call. The CDR3 extends over 15 amino acids. Between the trimmed V and J ends, which lost 5 bases and 1 base, there was a span of 15 bases. Germline CDR1 is DFQATT and CDR2 is SNEGSKA (reference sequence). The CDR3 DNA reads TGCAGTGCTCAGACGCCCGGACGGAGCAATCAGCCCCAGCATTTT. Translating it yields CSAQTPGRSNQPQHF.

Note on this clonotype: A read error may explain this, as a much larger clone is one base away. No conserved phenylalanine or tryptophan is present at the end of the CDR3, so a read error is the likely explanation. The chain combines TRBV6-2 or TRBV6-3 with TRBJ2-7; D might be TRBD2 (5 bases). V was shortened by 6 bases and J by 3 bases, with 12 bases between the two germline ends. Germline V gene lookup returns CDR1 MNHEY and CDR2 SVGEGT. The CDR3 runs 13 residues. This CDR3 reads CASRPSLNYEQYL. CDR3 DNA sequence: TGTGCCAGCAGACCTAGCCTTAACTACGAGCAGTACTTA.